These 32 T cell receptor beta chains came from one sample sequenced in a study of blood T cells in healthy people across ages. With a J-beta primer mix and a sample-barcoded 5' primer, a second PCR ran about 6 to 11 cycles. TCRdb analysed the 5' RACE reads with MiXCR anew, one entry per CDR3 protein. The profile covers approximately 2,000,000 distinct CDR3 sequences, with roughly 43% appearing a single time and roughly 23% taken by the ten largest. Sequenced: blood. These receptors came from a human donor in good health.

This clonotype was counted a few times. This chain connects TRBV10-3 to TRBJ2-3; D unclear. V shed 2 bases and J shed 9 bases, with 9 bases lying between them. The CDR3 is 12 amino acids. The germline V gene encodes CDR1 ENHRY and CDR2 SYGVKD. The CDR3 sequence: CAISEDFLTQYF. DNA for the CDR3: TGTGCCATCAGTGAGGACTTCCTAACGCAGTATTTT.

V usage is TRBV12-3 or TRBV12-4 and J usage is TRBJ1-1, with TRBD1 matching 7 bases. J was trimmed by 4 bases and V by 7 bases; bases with no gene match: 21. This CDR3 has 18 amino acids. The CDR3 sequence is CASTSLGFRGTESTEAFF. CDR3 sequence (DNA): TGTGCCAGCACATCCCTTGGGTTTAGGGGGACAGAGTCCACTGAAGCTTTCTTT.

The chain uses TRBV7-8 and TRBJ2-5, with D perhaps TRBD1 or TRBD2 (5 bases each). CDR3 length equals 19 residues. The germline V gene has CDR1 SGHVS and CDR2 FQNEAQ. Trimming left V 2 bases short and J 0 bases short, with 22 bases between. This CDR3 is CASSLSREGTPKDQETQYF. The CDR3 nucleotides are TGTGCCAGCAGCTTATCCAGGGAAGGGACCCCAAAGGACCAAGAGACCCAGTACTTC.

The chain employs TRBV20-1 and TRBJ2-1; a weak D match, TRBD2 (5 bases). CDR3 length equals 12 residues. Germline values: CDR1 DFQATT, CDR2 SNEGSKA (reference sequence). Trimming shortened V by 6 bases and J by 8 bases, and 14 bases separated the two germline ends. The CDR3 here is CSAKRLIDEQFF. DNA of the CDR3: TGCAGTGCCAAGCGACTAATCGATGAGCAGTTCTTC.

The chain has TRBV9 and TRBJ1-1; D may be TRBD1 (5 bases). Germline CDR1 is SGDLS and CDR2 is YYNGEE. Trimming left V 2 bases short and J 4 bases short, with 15 bases between. The CDR3 loop spans 15 amino acids. CDR3 sequence reads: CASSVGGSWGTEAFF. CDR3 DNA: TGTGCCAGCAGCGTTGGGGGTAGCTGGGGCACTGAAGCTTTCTTT.

A few counts support this clonotype. The chain is built from TRBV11-1 and TRBJ2-7; D remains unclear. The J call may be mistaken, given a closer DNA end match to TRBJ2-5. Looked up from germline, CDR1 is SGHAT and CDR2 is FQDESV (reference sequence). CDR3 size: 13 residues. The CDR3 sequence is CASRPIEEETQYF. The CDR3 bases are TGTGCCAGCAGACCTATCGAAGAGGAGACCCAGTACTTC.

The chain has TRBV7-2 and TRBJ1-6; D remains ambiguous. V lost 2 bases and J lost 5, with 13 bases in between. The CDR3 runs 16 residues. The germline CDR1 and CDR2 sequences are SGHTA and FQGNSA. The CDR3 loop reads CASSLYRGGNNSPLHF. Here the CDR3 DNA reads TGTGCCAGCAGCTTATACCGGGGAGGGAATAATTCACCCCTCCACTTT.

This clonotype has only a few counts. The rearrangement uses TRBV20-1 and TRBJ1-5, with a tentative D call TRBD1 (5 bases). The CDR3 spans 16 residues. Germline V lookup: CDR1 DFQATT, CDR2 SNEGSKA (reference sequence). V was shortened by 3 bases and J by 2 bases, with 17 bases between the two germline ends. CDR3 sequence (DNA): TGCAGTGCTAGCAGGGTGTCCCCCTGGGGCAATCAGCCCCAGCATTTT. Translated, it gives CSASRVSPWGNQPQHF.

As DNA, the CDR3 is TGCGCCAGCAGATTCCATAGTAGCGGGGGGGCCGAAGCGGGCAATGAGCAGTTCTTC. This codes for CASRFHSSGGAEAGNEQFF. The chain has TRBV5-1 and TRBJ2-1, with 11 positions matching TRBD2. Germline values: CDR1 SGHRS, CDR2 YFSETQ. The CDR3 is made up of 19 amino acids. V shed 5 bases, J shed 6 bases, and the junction held 19 bases outside the gene matches. Supplemented by reference TRBV5-1 and TRBJ2-1, the full variable domain reads KAGVTQTPRYLIKTRGQQVTLSCSPISGHRSVSWYQQTPGQGLQFLFEYFSETQRNKGNFPGRFSGRQFSNSRSEMNVSTLELGDSALYLCASRFHSSGGAEAGNEQFFGPGTRLTVL.

This chain joins TRBV6-5 and TRBJ2-1, with TRBD2 as a possible D gene (5 bases). The CDR3 extends over 13 amino acids. Germline V CDR1 and CDR2: MNHEY, SVGAGI. Trimming took off 6 bases at V and 6 bases at J, with 12 bases between the two ends. CDR3 in DNA: TGTGCCAGCAGCCACCCAGAGGGCAATGAGCAGTTCTTC. As protein: CASSHPEGNEQFF.

The sample holds a few counts of this clonotype. This rearrangement joins TRBV6-5 to TRBJ2-1; the D gene is possibly TRBD2 (5 bases). This CDR3 spans 14 amino acids. V shed 2 bases and J shed 8 bases, with 13 bases lying between them. CDR1 and CDR2 from the germline V gene are MNHEY and SVGAGI. CDR3 coding DNA: TGTGCCAGCAGTTACGGCCCGGGCGGGTATGAGCAGTTCTTC. Translating it yields CASSYGPGGYEQFF.

This clonotype was observed a handful of times. The rearrangement uses TRBV6-6 and TRBJ1-4, with D possibly TRBD1 on 5 matching bases. V was trimmed by 4 bases and J by 5 bases, leaving 11 bases between them. Germline assignment: CDR1 MNHNY and CDR2 SVGAGI (reference sequence). This CDR3 has 14 amino acids. The CDR3 region has the DNA TGTGCCAGCAGTTTCCGGCAGGGAAATGAAAAACTGTTTTTT. Protein product: CASSFRQGNEKLFF.

The chain employs TRBV7-2 and TRBJ1-2, with TRBD1 matching over 9 bases. This CDR3 has 14 amino acids. Germline V gene lookup returns CDR1 SGHTA and CDR2 FQGNSA. V shed 5 bases and J 6 bases; nucleotides not matched to a gene: 7. CDR3 in amino acids: CASSPDRGDHGYTF. CDR3 in DNA: TGTGCCAGCAGCCCCGACAGGGGGGATCATGGCTACACCTTC.

In this sample, this clonotype turned up a few times. This sequence joins TRBV7-2 and TRBJ2-5; 14 nucleotides align to TRBD2. The V segment lost 4 bases and the J segment 3 bases; nucleotides outside the gene matches: 7. The germline V gene encodes CDR1 SGHTA and CDR2 FQGNSA. The CDR3 totals 17 residues. The CDR3 reads CASSSGLAGATEETQYF. For the CDR3, the DNA is TGTGCCAGCAGCTCGGGACTAGCGGGGGCCACGGAAGAGACCCAGTACTTC.

Comment on this clonotype: Relative to the germline gene, one junction end is altered; a read error may explain this. The chain recombines TRBV6-6 with TRBJ2-1; tentative D call: TRBD2 (6 bases). This CDR3 has 14 residues. Germline CDR1 reads MNHNY; CDR2 reads SVGAGI (reference sequence). Written as DNA, the CDR3 is TGTGCCGGCAGTTACCTAGCGAGGGAGAATGAGCAGTTCTTC. Amino acids: CAGSYLARENEQFF.

The gene calls are TRBV4-1 and TRBJ2-5, with 9 bases fitting TRBD2. The CDR3 consists of 17 residues. V was pared by 4 bases and J by 11 bases, with 20 bases of the junction left unmatched. Germline V gene data show CDR1 as MGHRA and CDR2 as YSYEKL. As DNA, the CDR3 is TGCGCCAGCAGCCCCCGGAGGGAAGCGGGGGGCGACAATGAGCAGTACTTC. Translation: CASSPRREAGGDNEQYF.

CDR3 residues: CASSFASVEPQHF. Here the CDR3 DNA reads TGTGCCAGCAGTTTCGCATCGGTGGAGCCCCAGCATTTT. The chain joins TRBV28 to TRBJ1-5, with unresolved D. Germline V gene sequence: CDR1 MDHEN, CDR2 SYDVKM. The CDR3 consists of 13 residues. The V end lost 3 bases, the J end lost 8 bases, and 11 bases lay between the germline ends.

This clonotype came up once. This CDR3 reads CASSSPSGGHNLYEQYF. For the CDR3, the DNA is TGTGCCAGCAGCTCCCCTAGCGGGGGGCACAACCTCTACGAGCAGTACTTC. This chain uses TRBV7-2 with TRBJ2-7, with 11 nucleotides matching TRBD2. The length of the CDR3 is 17 residues. Germline V lookup: CDR1 SGHTA, CDR2 FQGNSA. Trimming at V came to 4 bases and at J to 3 bases, leaving 11 bases not matched to a gene. The complete variable domain, with remaining parts taken from reference TRBV7-2 and TRBJ2-7, reads GAGVSQSPSNKVTEKGKDVELRCDPISGHTALYWYRQSLGQGLEFLIYFQGNSAPDKSGLPSDRFSAERTGGSVSTLTIQRTQQEDSAVYLCASSSPSGGHNLYEQYFGPGTRLTVT.

The chain couples TRBV6-5 to TRBJ1-1; D is perhaps TRBD1 (5 bases). The V end lost 3 bases, the J end lost 4 bases, and 18 bases lay between the germline ends. The CDR3 runs 16 residues. Germline-derived CDR1 and CDR2 are MNHEY and SVGAGI. CDR3 residues: CASSYLCGGDVTEAFF. The CDR3 coding sequence is TGTGCCAGCAGTTATCTGTGCGGAGGGGATGTCACTGAAGCTTTCTTT.

The rearrangement links TRBV28 to TRBJ2-5; the D gene is possibly TRBD2 (6 bases). V lost 7 bases and J 5 bases, leaving 20 bases between the germline ends. Germline CDR1 and CDR2: MDHEN and SYDVKM. This CDR3 is built from 15 residues. Here the CDR3 reads CASIPRRGWGETQYF. DNA for the CDR3: TGTGCCAGCATCCCTCGGCGGGGCTGGGGGGAGACCCAGTACTTC.

The chain combines TRBV20-1 with TRBJ2-1; 8 bases match TRBD2. Losses at the gene ends were 5 bases for V and 5 bases for J; bases not matched to a gene: 5. The germline V gene encodes CDR1 DFQATT and CDR2 SNEGSKA (reference sequence). This CDR3 comprises 13 residues. This chain's CDR3 is CSAARGGDNEQFF. The CDR3 region has the DNA TGCAGTGCTGCCCGGGGGGGGGACAATGAGCAGTTCTTC.

This clonotype occurred a few times. DNA of the CDR3: TGTGCCAGCAGCTTGAATGGATTCATCTACGAGCAGTACTTC. Protein product: CASSLNGFIYEQYF. The chain joins TRBV7-8 to TRBJ2-4; D gene ambiguous. Matching the DNA end better, TRBJ2-7 makes the J call doubtful. Germline lookup yields CDR1 SGHVS and CDR2 FQNEAQ. CDR3 length equals 14 residues.

V is TRBV29-1 and J is TRBJ2-1; D possibly corresponds to TRBD2 (6 bases). V was trimmed by 7 bases and J by 0 bases, leaving 16 bases between them. Germline loops: CDR1 SQVTM, CDR2 ANQGSEA. This CDR3 is built from 15 residues. Written as DNA, the CDR3 is TGCAGCGGTAGGAGGGAGGTGGGCTCCTACAATGAGCAGTTCTTC. Amino acids: CSGRREVGSYNEQFF.

A few counts support this clonotype. This chain joins TRBV12-5 and TRBJ2-1; D not resolved. Germline V gives CDR1 LGHNT, CDR2 FRNRAP. V was pared by 3 bases and J by 3 bases, with 6 bases between. The CDR3 spans 13 residues. The CDR3 loop reads CASGFPGYNEQFF. The CDR3 DNA reads TGTGCTAGTGGTTTCCCGGGCTACAATGAGCAGTTCTTC.

In its sample, this clonotype was seen a few times. One end of the junction does not line up with germline, which may come from a read error. DNA of the CDR3: TGTGCCAGCCAGGGAGGCAATCAGCCCCGGCATTTT. Translated: CASQGGNQPRHF. The J gene is TRBJ1-5, the V gene TRBV6-5, with D possibly being TRBD1 (5 bases). The CDR3 is 12 residues long. The germline V gene encodes CDR1 MNHEY and CDR2 SVGAGI.

The chain uses TRBV30 and TRBJ2-7; TRBD1 matches 8 bases. The CDR3 totals 15 residues. The germline CDR1 and CDR2 sequences are GTSNPN and SVGIG (reference sequence). The J segment lost 6 bases and the V segment lost 1 base, leaving 11 bases of the junction unmatched. Written as DNA, the CDR3 is TGTGCCTGGAGTGGGCAGGGGGCCTTTCGAATCGAGCAGTACTTC. Translated, it gives CAWSGQGAFRIEQYF.

This sequence joins TRBV20-1 and TRBJ2-7; 9 nucleotides match TRBD1. Judging by the DNA end, TRBJ2-5 fits better; the J call may be wrong. The V gene's germline CDR1 is DFQATT and CDR2 SNEGSKA (reference sequence). The CDR3 extends over 11 amino acids. CDR3: CSAGQGETQYF. The CDR3 DNA reads as TGCAGTGCTGGACAGGGGGAGACCCAGTACTTC.

The gene calls are TRBV5-1 and TRBJ2-4, with 8 positions matching TRBD2. The CDR3 totals 15 residues. Germline values: CDR1 SGHRS, CDR2 YFSETQ. Trimming removed 1 base from V and 3 bases from J; junction bases left unmatched: 3. CDR3 amino acids: CASSLIAGGKNIQYF. CDR3 DNA: TGCGCCAGCAGCTTGATCGCGGGGGGCAAAAACATTCAGTACTTC. Full variable domain (missing parts from reference TRBV5-1 and TRBJ2-4): KAGVTQTPRYLIKTRGQQVTLSCSPISGHRSVSWYQQTPGQGLQFLFEYFSETQRNKGNFPGRFSGRQFSNSRSEMNVSTLELGDSALYLCASSLIAGGKNIQYFGAGTRLSVL.

This clonotype was detected only a few times. The rearrangement uses TRBV9 and TRBJ2-4; TRBD1 might be the D (6 bases). V lost 4 bases and J 5 bases, leaving 13 bases between the germline ends. The CDR3 has 14 residues. CDR1 is SGDLS, CDR2 YYNGEE, per germline. CDR3 in DNA: TGTGCCAGCAGCATCGGACAGCTAGAAAACATTCAGTACTTC. It translates to CASSIGQLENIQYF.

The chain joins TRBV12-3 or TRBV12-4 to TRBJ1-3; perhaps TRBD1 as D (6 bases). The V end was cut by 6 bases, the J end by 0 bases, with 12 bases between. CDR3 length: 15 amino acids. Here the CDR3 DNA reads TGTGCCAGCAGAAAGGGGGGCATCTCTGGAAACACCATATATTTT. This codes for CASRKGGISGNTIYF.

This clonotype showed up just a few times. The chain is built from TRBV7-2 and TRBJ1-2; 9 bases agree with TRBD1. The length of the CDR3 is 18 residues. After removal of 2 bases from V and 3 bases from J, the junction contained 13 bases not matched to a gene. CDR1 is SGHTA and CDR2 is FQGNSA in the germline V gene. CDR3: CASSLLFPVTGGDYGYTF. CDR3 in DNA: TGTGCCAGCAGCTTACTTTTCCCCGTCACAGGGGGCGACTATGGCTACACCTTC.

This chain links TRBV12-5 with TRBJ1-5; 9 positions agree with TRBD1. V shed 1 base and J 9 bases; nucleotides not matched to a gene: 10. CDR3 length equals 16 residues. Germline-derived CDR1 and CDR2 are LGHNT and FRNRAP. The CDR3 spells CASGLEPGQGSRPQHF. The CDR3 bases are TGTGCTAGTGGTTTGGAACCGGGACAGGGTTCACGGCCCCAGCATTTT. The full variable domain, its missing parts supplied by reference TRBV12-5 and TRBJ1-5, is DARVTQTPRHKVTEMGQEVTMRCQPILGHNTVFWYRQTMMQGLELLAYFRNRAPLDDSGMPKDRFSAEMPDATLATLKIQPSEPRDSAVYFCASGLEPGQGSRPQHFGDGTRLSIL.